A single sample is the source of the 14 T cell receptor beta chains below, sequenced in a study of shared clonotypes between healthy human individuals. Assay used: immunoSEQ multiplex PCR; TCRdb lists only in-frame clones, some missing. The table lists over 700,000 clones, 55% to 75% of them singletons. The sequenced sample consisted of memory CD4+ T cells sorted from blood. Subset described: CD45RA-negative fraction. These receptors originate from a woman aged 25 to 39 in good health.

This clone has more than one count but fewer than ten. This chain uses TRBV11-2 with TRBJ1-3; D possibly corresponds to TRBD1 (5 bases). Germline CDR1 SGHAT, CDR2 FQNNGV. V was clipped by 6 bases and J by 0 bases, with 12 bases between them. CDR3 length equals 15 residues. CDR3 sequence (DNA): TGTGCCAGCAGATTTAGGGGAGGCTCTGGAAACACCATATATTTT. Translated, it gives CASRFRGGSGNTIYF.

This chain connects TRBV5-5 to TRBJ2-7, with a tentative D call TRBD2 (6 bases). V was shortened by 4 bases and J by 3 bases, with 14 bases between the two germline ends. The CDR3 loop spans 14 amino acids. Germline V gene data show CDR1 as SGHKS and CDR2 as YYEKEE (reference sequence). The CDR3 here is CASSRADYLYEQYF. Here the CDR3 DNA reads TGTGCCAGCAGCAGAGCGGACTACCTCTACGAGCAGTACTTC.

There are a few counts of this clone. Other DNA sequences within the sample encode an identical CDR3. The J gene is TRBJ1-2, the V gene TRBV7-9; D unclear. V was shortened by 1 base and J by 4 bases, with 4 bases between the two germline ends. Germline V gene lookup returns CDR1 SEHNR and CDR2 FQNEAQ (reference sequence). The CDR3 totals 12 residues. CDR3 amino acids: CASSLEGYGYTF. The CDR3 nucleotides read TGTGCCAGCAGCTTAGAAGGCTATGGCTACACCTTC.

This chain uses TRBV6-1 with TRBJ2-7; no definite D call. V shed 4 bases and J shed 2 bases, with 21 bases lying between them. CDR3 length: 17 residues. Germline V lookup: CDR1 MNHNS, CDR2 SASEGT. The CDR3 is CASSATLVQVPTYEQYF. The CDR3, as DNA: TGTGCCAGCAGTGCCACCCTTGTCCAGGTACCCACCTACGAGCAGTACTTC.

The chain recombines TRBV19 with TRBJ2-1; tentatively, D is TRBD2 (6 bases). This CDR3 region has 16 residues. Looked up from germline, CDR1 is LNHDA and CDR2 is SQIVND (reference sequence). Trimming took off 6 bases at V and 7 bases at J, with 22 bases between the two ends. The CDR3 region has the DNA TGTGCCAGTAGAAAGGGCCCTGCGGCGGGATCTAATGAGCAGTTCTTC. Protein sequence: CASRKGPAAGSNEQFF.

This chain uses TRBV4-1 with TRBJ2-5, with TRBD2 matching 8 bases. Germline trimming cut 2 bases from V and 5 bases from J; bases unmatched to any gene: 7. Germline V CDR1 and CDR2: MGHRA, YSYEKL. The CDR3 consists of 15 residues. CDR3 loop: CASSQREGGKETQYF. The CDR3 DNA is TGCGCCAGCAGCCAACGGGAGGGCGGCAAGGAGACCCAGTACTTC.

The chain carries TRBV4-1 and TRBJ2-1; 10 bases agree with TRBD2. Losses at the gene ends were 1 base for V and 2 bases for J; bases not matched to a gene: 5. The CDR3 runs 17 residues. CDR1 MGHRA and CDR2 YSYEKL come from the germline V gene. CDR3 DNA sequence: TGCGCCAGCAGCCAAGGAACGCTAGCGGGAGCCTACAATGAGCAGTTCTTC. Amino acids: CASSQGTLAGAYNEQFF.

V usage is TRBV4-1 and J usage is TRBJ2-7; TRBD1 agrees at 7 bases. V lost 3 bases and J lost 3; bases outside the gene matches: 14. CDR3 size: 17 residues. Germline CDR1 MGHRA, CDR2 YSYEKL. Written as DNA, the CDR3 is TGCGCCAGCAGCCACCCCCGACAGGGATCTAGGGTCTACGAGCAGTACTTC. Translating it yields CASSHPRQGSRVYEQYF.

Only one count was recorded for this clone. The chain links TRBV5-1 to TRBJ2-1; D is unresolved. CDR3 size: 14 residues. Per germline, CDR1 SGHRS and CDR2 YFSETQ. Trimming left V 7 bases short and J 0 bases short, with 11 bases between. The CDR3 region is CASEPGSSYNEQFF. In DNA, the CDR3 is TGCGCCAGCGAGCCGGGTAGCTCCTACAATGAGCAGTTCTTC.

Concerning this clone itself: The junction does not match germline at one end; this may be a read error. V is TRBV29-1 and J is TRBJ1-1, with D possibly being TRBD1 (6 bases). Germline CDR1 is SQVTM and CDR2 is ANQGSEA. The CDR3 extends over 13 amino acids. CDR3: CSVELQGNSEAFF. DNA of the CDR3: TGCAGCGTTGAGCTTCAGGGGAACAGTGAAGCTTTCTTT.

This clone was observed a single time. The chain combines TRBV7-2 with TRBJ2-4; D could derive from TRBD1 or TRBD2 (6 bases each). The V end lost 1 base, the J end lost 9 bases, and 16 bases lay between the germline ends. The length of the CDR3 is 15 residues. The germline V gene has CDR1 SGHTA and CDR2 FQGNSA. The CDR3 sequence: CASSLEGGGGTIQYF. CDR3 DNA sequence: TGTGCCAGCAGCTTAGAGGGGGGTGGGGGGACCATTCAGTACTTC.

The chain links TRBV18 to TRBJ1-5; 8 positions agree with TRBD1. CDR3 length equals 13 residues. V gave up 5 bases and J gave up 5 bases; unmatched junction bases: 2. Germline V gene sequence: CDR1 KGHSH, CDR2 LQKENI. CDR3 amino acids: CASSSTGDQPQHF. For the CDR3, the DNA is TGTGCCAGCTCATCGACAGGGGATCAGCCCCAGCATTTT.

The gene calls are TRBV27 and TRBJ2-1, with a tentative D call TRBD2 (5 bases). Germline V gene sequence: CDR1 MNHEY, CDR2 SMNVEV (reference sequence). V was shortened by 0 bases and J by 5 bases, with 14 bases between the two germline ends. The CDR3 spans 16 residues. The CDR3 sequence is CASSLSALADDNEQFF. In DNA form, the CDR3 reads TGTGCCAGCAGTTTATCGGCGCTAGCAGACGACAATGAGCAGTTCTTC.

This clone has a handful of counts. DNA of the CDR3: TGTGCCAGCAGTTTTGCCAGCGGGGTACACACCATATATTTT. It is translated as CASSFASGVHTIYF. The V call is TRBV28, the J call TRBJ1-3; D gene ambiguous. Germline CDR1 and CDR2: MDHEN and SYDVKM. This CDR3 has 14 amino acids. Trimming removed 3 bases at V and 8 bases at J, with 14 bases between.